In its sample, the clone carrying this T cell receptor (beta chain) was seen once. This sample is part of a study of OX40 agonist ivuxolimab in advanced cancers. Study-level background: The dose-escalation group included hepatocellular carcinoma, melanoma, renal cell carcinoma and head and neck cancer.

Trimming removed 7 bases from V and 6 bases from J, with 12 bases in between. This CDR3 spans 12 amino acids. Germline loops: CDR1 MNHNS, CDR2 SASEGT. Here immunoSEQ multiplex PCR was the method, and the copy in TCRdb shows in-frame clones only, minus some. The sample gives about 46,000 clones, about 87% of which show up once; over 9% is in the top ten. This sample comprised CD4+ or CD8+ T cells sorted from blood, obtained in a trial of the OX40 agonist ivuxolimab. The sequence derives from an adult with an advanced solid tumor such as melanoma, head and neck, liver or kidney cancer. This chain joins TRBV6-1 and TRBJ1-2, with D unclear. In DNA, the CDR3 is TGTGCCAGCACCCCTCGAGAGAATGGCTACACCTTC. Residues: CASTPRENGYTF.